This T cell receptor beta chain came from a study of T-cell reconstitution after alpha-beta-depleted transplantation in children. In germline, CDR1 is DFQATT, CDR2 SNEGSKA (reference sequence). The V gene lost 7 bases and the J gene lost 2 bases, with 10 bases spanning the gap. The CDR3 is 12 amino acids. This clonotype was detected ten times or more. During its preparation, the TCRbeta library received unique molecular identifiers. TCRdb redid the calling of the PCR reads with MiXCR, one entry per CDR3 protein. The sample includes approximately 350,000 distinct CDR3 sequences, about an eighth seen only once; the top ten take 4% to 5.5%.

The chain links TRBV20-1 to TRBJ2-3; tentatively, D is TRBD1 (5 bases). This receptor was identified in a human donor who donated a stem cell graft to a child with Fanconi anemia. Source: PBMCs, taken from the stem cell graft. Here the CDR3 reads CSVKGFTDTQYF. The CDR3 nucleotides read TGCAGTGTGAAGGGGTTCACAGATACGCAGTATTTT.